Detailed here is one T cell receptor (beta chain). What it binds is not known. This CDR3 is 17 amino acids long. CDR1 is MNHNS and CDR2 is SASEGT in the germline V gene. The germline V and J ends were trimmed by 4 bases and 6 bases, with 22 bases remaining between them. This specimen comes from a study of cytomegalovirus exposure and HLA in healthy donors. Overall study findings and caveats: Upon later analysis, HLA-associated TCR beta chains proved more clonally expanded than other, equally common chains. Researchers had no immune exposure information except CMV serostatus available.

Researchers ran the PCR with 60 Vbeta and 13 Jbeta primers. Produced via immunoSEQ multiplex PCR; TCRdb's table is partial and in-frame only. The table has 110,000 to 150,000 clones, over 60% seen once. Donors consisted of healthy bone marrow donors. The clonotype originates from a female donor in good health and CMV-seronegative. Sequenced sample: PBMCs. The chain joins TRBV6-1 to TRBJ2-1, with a possible D match to TRBD2 (6 bases). CDR3 in amino acids: CASSGPQPEGRFNEQFF. The CDR3 region has the DNA TGTGCCAGCAGTGGACCTCAGCCGGAGGGCCGATTCAATGAGCAGTTCTTC.